Listed below are T cell receptor beta chains from one sample, sequenced in a study of blood T cell repertoires in COVID-19. TCRdb's table, derived via immunoSEQ multiplex PCR, lists solely in-frame clones and lacks some. The table includes about 140,000 clones, 84% detected once. The sequencing sample was made of PBMCs or T cells enriched from blood (not recorded which). The receptor set was obtained from a man aged 40-55 years with acute COVID-19. The CDR3 runs from the conserved cysteine through the conserved F or W. Fields, in order: V gene, J gene, D gene, clone size, CDR3 protein, CDR3 DNA. D genes are given only for firm matches. Clone sizes are given selectively: once, few, many, or a class where the clone is expanded.

V: TRBV9
J: TRBJ1-1
D: TRBD1
size: .
CDR3: CASSARDSKNTEAFF
DNA: TGTGCCAGCAGCGCGAGGGACAGCAAGAACACTGAAGCTTTCTTT

V: TRBV11-2
J: TRBJ1-2
D: .
size: .
CDR3: CASSLDRGYGYTF
DNA: TGTGCCAGCAGCTTAGATAGGGGATATGGCTACACCTTC

V: TRBV7-2
J: TRBJ1-6
D: .
size: .
CDR3: CASSWSGGPDNSPLHF
DNA: TGTGCCAGCAGCTGGAGCGGGGGGCCGGATAATTCACCCCTCCACTTT

V: TRBV7-2
J: TRBJ2-1
D: TRBD2
size: .
CDR3: CASSLVGRGDEQFF
DNA: TGTGCCAGCAGCTTAGTCGGGAGGGGCGATGAGCAGTTCTTC

V: TRBV6-1
J: TRBJ1-2
D: .
size: .
CDR3: CASSEGIRGYGYTF
DNA: TGTGCCAGCAGTGAAGGGATCAGGGGTTATGGCTACACCTTC

V: TRBV6-6
J: TRBJ2-7
D: TRBD2
size: .
CDR3: CASSRTSGVYEQYF
DNA: TGTGCCAGCAGTCGAACTAGCGGGGTCTACGAGCAGTACTTC

V: TRBV5-1
J: TRBJ1-3
D: .
size: .
CDR3: CASSPTVGRNTIYF
DNA: TGCGCCAGCAGCCCGACTGTTGGGAGGAACACCATATATTTT

V: TRBV4-1
J: TRBJ1-1
D: .
size: .
CDR3: CASSGRALREAFF
DNA: TGCGCCAGCAGCGGGAGGGCTCTACGTGAAGCTTTCTTT

V: TRBV27
J: TRBJ2-2
D: .
size: .
CDR3: CASSLDSWGTGELFF
DNA: TGTGCCAGCAGTTTGGACTCGTGGGGCACCGGGGAGCTGTTTTTT

V: TRBV5-1
J: TRBJ2-2
D: TRBD1
size: .
CDR3: CASSPSPGQSSNTGELFF
DNA: TGCGCCAGCAGCCCATCACCGGGACAGTCCTCTAACACCGGGGAGCTGTTTTTT

V: TRBV4-3
J: TRBJ2-5
D: .
size: .
CDR3: CASSASGGYQETQYF
DNA: TGCGCCAGCAGCGCCTCAGGCGGGTATCAAGAGACCCAGTACTTC

V: TRBV6-1
J: TRBJ2-2
D: .
size: once
CDR3: CASSEDRVPNTGELFF
DNA: TGTGCCAGCAGTGAAGACAGGGTTCCGAACACCGGGGAGCTGTTTTTT

V: TRBV9
J: TRBJ2-7
D: TRBD1
size: .
CDR3: CASSVGTGISSYEQYF
DNA: TGTGCCAGCAGCGTAGGGACAGGGATATCCTCCTACGAGCAGTACTTC

V: TRBV7-8
J: TRBJ2-7
D: .
size: .
CDR3: CASSSSRGYEQYF
DNA: TGTGCCAGCAGCTCTTCGCGCGGGTACGAGCAGTACTTC

V: TRBV2
J: TRBJ2-2
D: .
size: .
CDR3: CASSEDRTGELFF
DNA: TGTGCCAGCAGTGAAGATCGGACCGGGGAGCTGTTTTTT

V: TRBV6-5
J: TRBJ1-1
D: TRBD1
size: .
CDR3: CASSTQGAYTEAFF
DNA: TGTGCCAGCAGCACCCAGGGGGCGTACACTGAAGCTTTCTTT

V: TRBV24-1
J: TRBJ2-1
D: TRBD2
size: .
CDR3: CATSDIGGRAGEQFF
DNA: TGTGCCACCAGTGATATTGGCGGGAGGGCAGGGGAGCAGTTCTTC

V: TRBV16
J: TRBJ1-1
D: .
size: few
CDR3: CASSQRFSNTEAFF
DNA: TGTGCCAGCAGCCAACGGTTCTCGAACACTGAAGCTTTCTTT

V: TRBV5-1
J: TRBJ2-1
D: .
size: .
CDR3: CASSLAGSSYNEQFF
DNA: TGCGCCAGCAGCTTGGCCGGGAGCTCCTACAATGAGCAGTTCTTC

V: TRBV24-1
J: TRBJ2-1
D: .
size: .
CDR3: CATSQGNSYNEQFF
DNA: TGTGCCACCTCGCAGGGAAACTCCTACAATGAGCAGTTCTTC

V: TRBV4-1
J: TRBJ2-1
D: .
size: .
CDR3: CASSHSSIRDEQFF
DNA: TGCGCCAGCAGCCACTCAAGCATCCGAGATGAGCAGTTCTTC

V: TRBV9
J: TRBJ2-3
D: TRBD2
size: few
CDR3: CASSEFLAGGPQYF
DNA: TGTGCCAGCAGCGAATTCCTAGCGGGGGGCCCACAGTATTTT

V: TRBV4-3
J: TRBJ1-6
D: .
size: .
CDR3: CASSQDASYGSPLHF
DNA: TGCGCCAGCAGCCAAGATGCCAGCTACGGGTCACCCCTCCACTTT

V: TRBV19
J: TRBJ2-5
D: TRBD1
size: .
CDR3: CASSLRDRGIQETQYF
DNA: TGTGCCAGTAGCCTCCGGGACAGGGGGATTCAAGAGACCCAGTACTTC

V: TRBV9
J: TRBJ1-2
D: .
size: once
CDR3: CASSFTSGGYTF
DNA: TGTGCCAGCAGCTTCACAAGCGGTGGCTACACCTTC

V: TRBV19
J: TRBJ1-5
D: .
size: .
CDR3: CASSISRGNQPQHF
DNA: TGTGCCAGTAGTATTTCCAGGGGCAATCAGCCCCAGCATTTT

V: TRBV24-1
J: TRBJ2-5
D: TRBD1
size: .
CDR3: CATSGQGSFQETQYF
DNA: TGTGCCACCAGTGGACAGGGTAGTTTCCAAGAGACCCAGTACTTC

V: TRBV19
J: TRBJ1-5
D: .
size: .
CDR3: CASGRGTTGQPQHF
DNA: TGTGCCAGCGGGAGGGGGACGACGGGTCAGCCCCAGCATTTT

V: TRBV10-2
J: TRBJ1-5
D: .
size: .
CDR3: CASSVRGFQPQHF
DNA: TGCGCCAGCAGTGTACGGGGATTTCAGCCCCAGCATTTT

V: TRBV19
J: TRBJ2-2
D: .
size: .
CDR3: CASSLRRGNTGELFF
DNA: TGTGCCAGTAGTCTAAGGAGAGGGAACACCGGGGAGCTGTTTTTT

V: TRBV7-2
J: TRBJ2-3
D: TRBD1
size: .
CDR3: CASSSGQGAGTQYF
DNA: TGTGCCAGCAGCTCCGGACAGGGGGCGGGTACGCAGTATTTT